Each of the 13 T cell receptor beta chains below was sequenced from the same sample in a study of T cell responses to AZD1222 COVID-19 vaccine. Clones were read by immunoSEQ multiplex PCR, and TCRdb kept only the in-frame ones, dropping some. Of some 190,000 clones listed, 94% are singletons. The source material was peripheral blood, sampled 28 days after the second dose of the MenACWY control vaccine. These TCRs come from an adult who received the MenACWY meningococcal vaccine as a control.

The V gene is TRBV6-4, the J gene TRBJ1-5; D is undetermined. The CDR3 runs 16 residues. The germline V gene has CDR1 MRHNA and CDR2 SNTAGT. V was cut by 8 bases and J by 0 bases, with 17 bases left in between. As DNA, the CDR3 is TGTGCCAGCCGATCGAGGCACCCCTATAGCAATCAGCCCCAGCATTTT. It yields the protein CASRSRHPYSNQPQHF.

The chain recombines TRBV6-5 with TRBJ2-7; D might be TRBD1 or TRBD2, each matching 5 bases. V dropped 7 bases and J dropped 2 bases, with 15 bases sitting between them. Looked up from germline, CDR1 is MNHEY and CDR2 is SVGAGI. The CDR3 is made up of 14 amino acids. CDR3 protein: CASIRSLGAYEQYF. The CDR3 DNA follows: TGTGCCAGCATACGGTCGTTGGGGGCCTACGAGCAGTACTTC.

The chain has TRBV6-5 and TRBJ2-7; 8 nucleotides match TRBD1. Germline CDR1 MNHEY, CDR2 SVGAGI. Trimming at V came to 0 bases and at J to 3 bases, leaving 4 bases not matched to a gene. The CDR3 contains 15 residues. CDR3 amino acids: CASSYSATGDYEQYF. As DNA, the CDR3 is TGTGCCAGCAGTTACTCTGCGACAGGGGACTACGAGCAGTACTTC.

This clone was counted between two and nine times. The identical CDR3 is also encoded by other nucleotide sequences in the sample. This chain connects TRBV18 to TRBJ2-1; D is ambiguous. Trimming removed 2 bases at V and 7 bases at J, with 6 bases between. The V gene's germline CDR1 is KGHSH and CDR2 LQKENI. This CDR3 comprises 12 residues. The CDR3 loop reads CASSPFGNEQFF. The CDR3 nucleotides are TGTGCCAGCTCACCATTCGGAAATGAGCAGTTCTTC.

The rearrangement uses TRBV28 and TRBJ2-7; no firm D call. Germline V lookup: CDR1 MDHEN, CDR2 SYDVKM. This CDR3 is 15 amino acids long. V was cut by 3 bases and J by 3 bases, with 15 bases left in between. The CDR3 protein is CASSFHSEDLYEQYF. CDR3 coding DNA: TGTGCCAGCAGTTTCCACTCGGAAGATCTCTACGAGCAGTACTTC.

Worth noting for this clone: This specimen includes other DNA sequences encoding the same CDR3. The chain employs TRBV4-3 and TRBJ1-1, with a possible D match to TRBD1 (5 bases). Trimming removed 1 base from V and 3 bases from J, with 6 bases in between. The germline V gene encodes CDR1 LGHNA and CDR2 YSLEER. This CDR3 is built from 13 residues. DNA of the CDR3: TGCGCCAGCAGCCAAGTCAGGGACACTGAAGCTTTCTTT. It translates to CASSQVRDTEAFF.

This rearrangement joins TRBV7-9 to TRBJ2-5; 8 bases are shared with TRBD1. Unmatched junction bases numbered 4, after V lost 5 bases and J lost 5 bases. This CDR3 region has 13 residues. Germline lookup yields CDR1 SEHNR and CDR2 FQNEAQ (reference sequence). The DNA of the CDR3 is TGTGCCAGCAGCCGGCGACAGGGGGAGACCCAGTACTTC. It translates to CASSRRQGETQYF.

This clone was seen only a few times. The rearrangement uses TRBV6-1 and TRBJ1-2, with D unresolved. V was pared by 0 bases and J by 1 base, with 12 bases between. The CDR3 has 16 amino acids. Germline V gene sequence: CDR1 MNHNS, CDR2 SASEGT. The CDR3 spells CASSEALRNLNYGYTF. As DNA, the CDR3 is TGTGCCAGCAGTGAAGCGCTTCGGAACCTTAACTATGGCTACACCTTC.

V usage is TRBV5-4 and J usage is TRBJ1-4; 9 positions agree with TRBD1. CDR3 length: 15 residues. Germline V gene data show CDR1 as SGHNT and CDR2 as YYREEE (reference sequence). Trimming removed 4 bases from V and 6 bases from J; junction bases left unmatched: 7. DNA of the CDR3: TGTGCCAGCAGCGAGGGACAGGGAGTTGATGAAAAACTGTTTTTT. Translated, it gives CASSEGQGVDEKLFF.

The V gene is TRBV27, the J gene TRBJ2-7; D is uncertain. CDR1 and CDR2 (germline): MNHEY, SMNVEV (reference sequence). V was cut by 0 bases and J by 6 bases, with 12 bases left in between. This CDR3 is built from 14 residues. DNA for the CDR3: TGTGCCAGCAGTTTATCCTGGTTCAAACCCGAGCAGTACTTC. This sequence encodes CASSLSWFKPEQYF.

V and J are TRBV5-4 and TRBJ1-4; D gene unclear. V lost 4 bases to trimming and J lost 3 bases, with 13 bases between them. The CDR3 is 15 residues long. Per germline, CDR1 SGHNT and CDR2 YYREEE (reference sequence). CDR3 sequence: CASSESGRANEKLFF. The CDR3 DNA reads TGTGCCAGCAGCGAATCCGGTAGGGCTAATGAAAAACTGTTTTTT.

This chain links TRBV29-1 with TRBJ1-3; D gene unclear. Germline V CDR1 and CDR2: SQVTM, ANQGSEA. CDR3 length: 12 residues. Trimming left V 4 bases short and J 4 bases short, with 8 bases between. The CDR3 sequence: CSVGVSGNTIYF. The DNA for the CDR3 is TGCAGCGTTGGCGTCAGCGGAAACACCATATATTTT.

The chain joins TRBV27 to TRBJ1-2, with TRBD1 as a possible D gene (5 bases). CDR1 and CDR2 from the germline V gene are MNHEY and SMNVEV (reference sequence). The length of the CDR3 is 15 residues. Trimming removed 6 bases at V and 0 bases at J, with 14 bases between. CDR3 loop: CASSPVGGSNYGYTF. The DNA of the CDR3 is TGTGCCAGCAGCCCAGTGGGGGGTTCTAACTATGGCTACACCTTC.